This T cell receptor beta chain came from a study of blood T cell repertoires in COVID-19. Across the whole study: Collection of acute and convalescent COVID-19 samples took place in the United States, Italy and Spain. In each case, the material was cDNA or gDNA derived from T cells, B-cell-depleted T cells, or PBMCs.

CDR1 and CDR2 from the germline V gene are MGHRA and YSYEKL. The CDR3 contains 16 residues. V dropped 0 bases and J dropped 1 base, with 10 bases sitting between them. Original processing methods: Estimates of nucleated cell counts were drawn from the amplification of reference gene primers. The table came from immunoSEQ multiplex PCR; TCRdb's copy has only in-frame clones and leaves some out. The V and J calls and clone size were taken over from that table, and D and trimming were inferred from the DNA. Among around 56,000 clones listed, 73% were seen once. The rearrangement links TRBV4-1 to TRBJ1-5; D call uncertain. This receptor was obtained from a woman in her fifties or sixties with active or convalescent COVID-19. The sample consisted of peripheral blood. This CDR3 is CASSQDPGSSNQPQHF. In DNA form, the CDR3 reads TGCGCCAGCAGCCAAGATCCGGGGTCCAGCAATCAGCCCCAGCATTTT.